The TCR beta chain under discussion was sequenced for a study of cytomegalovirus exposure and HLA in healthy donors. General study results and limits: Prior analysis indicated that the majority of TCR beta V segments exhibited productivity approximately 87% or approximately 30% of the time.

The germline gives CDR1 SQVTM, CDR2 ANQGSEA. V gave up 4 bases and J gave up 6 bases; unmatched junction bases: 6. The CDR3 extends over 13 amino acids. The PCR contained 60 Vbeta and 13 Jbeta primers. TCRdb keeps only in-frame clones here, not all; method: immunoSEQ multiplex PCR. Of approximately 110,000 clones in the sample, roughly 79% were seen once. This clone was observed a few times. Its antigen is still unknown. The V and J genes are TRBV29-1 and TRBJ2-1; the match to TRBD2 covers 7 bases. Sequencing was done on a sample of PBMCs. The sequence came from a woman in her twenties or thirties in good health and CMV-seronegative. CDR3 protein: CSVGLALVNEQFF. Written as DNA, the CDR3 is TGCAGCGTTGGACTAGCCCTGGTCAATGAGCAGTTCTTC.